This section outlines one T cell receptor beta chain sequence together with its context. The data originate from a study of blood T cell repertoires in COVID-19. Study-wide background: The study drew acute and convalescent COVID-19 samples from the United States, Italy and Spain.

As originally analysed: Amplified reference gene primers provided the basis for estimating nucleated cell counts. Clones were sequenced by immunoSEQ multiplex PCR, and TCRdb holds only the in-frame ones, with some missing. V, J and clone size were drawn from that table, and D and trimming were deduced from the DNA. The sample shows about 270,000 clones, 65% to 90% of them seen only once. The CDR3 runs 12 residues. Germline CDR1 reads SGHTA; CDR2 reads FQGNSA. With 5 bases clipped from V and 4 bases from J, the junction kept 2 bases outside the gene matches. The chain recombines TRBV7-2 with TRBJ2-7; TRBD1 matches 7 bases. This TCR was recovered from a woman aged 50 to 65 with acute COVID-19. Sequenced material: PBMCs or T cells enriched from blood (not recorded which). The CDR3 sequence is CASSPGGYEQYF. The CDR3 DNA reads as TGTGCCAGCAGCCCAGGGGGATACGAGCAGTACTTC.